The T cell receptor beta chain under discussion was sequenced for a study of neurological immune-mediated disorders. Notes on the study in general: In HTLV-1-associated myelopathy, TCR clonal expansion was greatest, and in multiple sclerosis it was least, below healthy controls.

This clonotype was detected only a few times. Its target is not known. TCRdb recomputed calls from the 5' RACE reads with MiXCR, one row per CDR3 protein. The table lists 18,000 or so distinct CDR3 sequences, about a quarter of them singletons. Source material: PBMCs. The sequence was collected from a man aged 50-60 years with HTLV-1-associated myelopathy (HAM/TSP).

The DNA for the CDR3 is TGTGCCAGCAATCCAGGGGGGGTATTGGATACGCAGTATTTT. Protein product: CASNPGGVLDTQYF. This sequence joins TRBV12-3 or TRBV12-4 and TRBJ2-3; D could derive from TRBD1 or TRBD2 (7 bases each). V shed 7 bases and J shed 6 bases, with 17 bases lying between them. The CDR3 spans 14 residues.